This TCR beta chain comes out of a study of T cell responses to AZD1222 COVID-19 vaccine. This clone appeared a single time. The antigen remains undetermined. The assay was immunoSEQ multiplex PCR, and TCRdb's table has in-frame clones only and misses some. The sample lists around 44,000 clones, around 85% occurring once. The study, taken as a whole, reports: Researchers took repertoire samples only after the peak T cell response had come. Breadth and depth of Spike-specific TCRs rose after two AZD1222 doses. Baseline seropositivity occurred in only a handful of AZD1222 recipients. Nearly half of unique spike-specific TCRs reportedly avoided B.1.351 and B.1.1.7 mutated regions.

The CDR3 length is 14 residues. V lost 2 bases, J lost 1 base, and 6 bases lay in between. In germline, CDR1 is SGHTA, CDR2 FQGNSA. Sequenced material: peripheral blood, taken 28 days after the second AZD1222 dose. The chain links TRBV7-2 to TRBJ1-3; D is undetermined. The receptor was derived from an adult who received the AZD1222 COVID-19 vaccine. CDR3 protein: CASSLKLSGNTIYF. CDR3 DNA sequence: TGTGCCAGCAGCTTAAAGCTGTCTGGAAACACCATATATTTT.